The rows below give T cell receptor beta chains drawn from one sample of a study of cytomegalovirus exposure and HLA in healthy donors. Repertoires were generated with immunoSEQ multiplex PCR, while TCRdb's copy carries only in-frame clones and drops some. This sample has more than 95,000 clones, with about 71% found just once. Sequencing input: PBMCs. The receptor set was obtained from a woman aged 45-65 years in good health and CMV-seronegative. Both conserved end residues are part of each CDR3. Each record gives: clone size, V gene, J gene, D gene, CDR3 DNA, CDR3 protein. D genes are given only for firm matches. Some rows mark clone size as missing; the rest say once, few, many or name a class of expanded clone.

>few|TRBV5-6|TRBJ1-3|TRBD1
TGTGCCAGCAGCCTGGGACAGGGATACGGAAACACCATATATTTT
CASSLGQGYGNTIYF
>once|TRBV5-5|TRBJ1-1|NA
TGTGCCAGCAGCTTTTATGTCCCGGGAATTGAAGCTTTCTTT
CASSFYVPGIEAFF
>NA|TRBV15|TRBJ2-3|NA
TGTGCCACCAGCAGAGGGTACTCCCTCGGGGAAGATACGCAGTATTTT
CATSRGYSLGEDTQYF
>once|TRBV29-1|TRBJ2-7|TRBD1
TGCAGCTTCAGGACAGGGGCGACCTACGAGCAGTACTTC
CSFRTGATYEQYF
>few|TRBV19|TRBJ1-6|NA
TGTGCCAGTAGTAAAGGAGTCTCCTATAATTCACCCCTCCACTTT
CASSKGVSYNSPLHF
>few|TRBV5-1|TRBJ2-5|NA
TGCGCCAGCAGCTTGTTGACAGCGCAAGAGACCCAGTACTTC
CASSLLTAQETQYF
>once|TRBV5-1|TRBJ2-3|NA
TGCGCCAGCAGCTTGGGGGAGGATACGCAGTATTTT
CASSLGEDTQYF
>NA|TRBV25-1|TRBJ1-1|NA
TGTGCCAGCAGTGAATTTGGCAGGAACACTGAAGCTTTCTTT
CASSEFGRNTEAFF
>NA|TRBV30|TRBJ1-4|NA
TGTGCCTGGAGTTGGGGGCTAGTCGGGGAAAAACTGTTTTTT
CAWSWGLVGEKLFF
>NA|TRBV11-3|TRBJ2-2|NA
TGTGCCAGCAGCCCGGACAGAATGAACACCGGGGAGCTGTTTTTT
CASSPDRMNTGELFF
>NA|TRBV21-1|TRBJ1-6|NA
TGTGCCAGCAGCAAATCTGGCAGGGGTACTGAGAATTCACCCCTCCACTTT
CASSKSGRGTENSPLHF
>few|TRBV5-6|TRBJ2-7|TRBD1
TGTGCCAGCAGCCCTACAGGGGGCGAATCCTACGAGCAGTACTTC
CASSPTGGESYEQYF
>NA|TRBV2|TRBJ2-2|NA
TGTGCCACCCAGGGATACGGGGAGCTGTTTTTT
CATQGYGELFF
>NA|TRBV28|TRBJ1-4|TRBD1
TGTGCCAGCAGTGTACAGGGGGCGCTTCTAGGTGAAAAACTGTTTTTT
CASSVQGALLGEKLFF
>NA|TRBV4-2|TRBJ2-3|TRBD1
TGTGCCAGCAGCCAAGATAGGGGGCGAGGAGATACGCAGTATTTT
CASSQDRGRGDTQYF
>few|TRBV4-2|TRBJ2-3|NA
TGTGCCAGCAGAAGACAACAAGCTAGCACAGATACGCAGTATTTT
CASRRQQASTDTQYF
>NA|TRBV25-1|TRBJ2-3|TRBD1
TGTGCCAGCTCCGGGACAGGCACAGATACGCAGTATTTT
CASSGTGTDTQYF
>NA|TRBV7-9|TRBJ2-1|TRBD2
TGTGCCAGCAGCTTTGAGGGACTAGCAGAGCAGTTCTTC
CASSFEGLAEQFF
>once|TRBV14|TRBJ1-5|NA
TGTGCCAGCAGCCGGGCTGTCCGGGCGGGGCCCCAGCATTTT
CASSRAVRAGPQHF
>few|TRBV27|TRBJ1-2|TRBD1
TGTGCCACTCGGGACAGGGGGTTCGGTGGCTACACCTTC
CATRDRGFGGYTF
>NA|TRBV30|TRBJ1-4|TRBD1
TGTGCCTGGAGTGCCCTCCGGGACAGGGCTGAAAAACTGTTTTTT
CAWSALRDRAEKLFF
>NA|TRBV7-2|TRBJ2-3|TRBD2
TGTGCCAGCAGCACCGGACTAGTTACAGATACGCAGTATTTT
CASSTGLVTDTQYF
>NA|TRBV18|TRBJ2-2|NA
TGTGCCAGCTCACCGCAGGGCGACACCGGGGAGCTGTTTTTT
CASSPQGDTGELFF
>NA|TRBV5-1|TRBJ2-7|NA
TGCGCCAGCAGCTTGGCCAGGGGAAGGGAAGAGCAGTACTTC
CASSLARGREEQYF
>NA|TRBV29-1|TRBJ2-5|NA
TGCAGCGTTGTGGCGGGCCAGCTCCAAGAGACCCAGTACTTC
CSVVAGQLQETQYF
>once|TRBV2|TRBJ2-7|TRBD1
TGTGCCAGCACGAGTCGACAGGGGTACGAGCAGTACTTC
CASTSRQGYEQYF
>once|TRBV19|TRBJ2-7|TRBD1
TGTGCCAGTAGTAGCCCGATTGGCAGGGGGCGCTCCTACGAGCAGTACTTC
CASSSPIGRGRSYEQYF
>NA|TRBV6-6|TRBJ2-7|TRBD1
TGTGCCAGCAGGTTATGGGACAGGGTCCACGAGCAGTACTTC
CASRLWDRVHEQYF
>NA|TRBV7-9|TRBJ2-7|NA
TGTGCCAGCAGTCAAGAGGGTGGGCTGCAATACGAGCAGTACTTC
CASSQEGGLQYEQYF
>NA|TRBV5-1|TRBJ2-7|TRBD1
TGCGCCAGCAGCTTAACAGGGGCCACCTACGAGCAGTACTTC
CASSLTGATYEQYF
>NA|TRBV5-5|TRBJ2-7|TRBD1
TGTGCCAGCAGACCACAGGGGGCGAGGGACGAGCAGTACTTC
CASRPQGARDEQYF
>NA|TRBV5-5|TRBJ2-2|NA
TGTGCCAGCAGCTTCGAGGGCACCGGGGAGCTGTTTTTT
CASSFEGTGELFF
>few|TRBV5-1|TRBJ2-2|NA
TGCGCCAGCAGTTCCCTAGGGGGGGGCCGGACCGGGGAGCTGTTTTTT
CASSSLGGGRTGELFF
>NA|TRBV5-6|TRBJ2-3|TRBD2
TGTGCCAGCAGCCCGGGACTAGCGGGGGTCGGAGATACGCAGTATTTT
CASSPGLAGVGDTQYF
>NA|TRBV2|TRBJ2-7|NA
TGTGCCAGCAGTGAAGGATTTGCGGGACTGGACTACGAGCAGTACTTC
CASSEGFAGLDYEQYF
>NA|TRBV9|TRBJ2-3|TRBD2
TGTGCCAGCAGCGTAGTGGCGGGGACTAGCAGAACAGATACGCAGTATTTT
CASSVVAGTSRTDTQYF
>NA|TRBV18|TRBJ1-5|NA
TGTGCCAGCTCCCCCAGTAGCAATCAGCCCCAGCATTTT
CASSPSSNQPQHF
>NA|TRBV30|TRBJ2-7|NA
TGTGCCTGGAGTCCTAGTCAGTACGAGCAGTACTTC
CAWSPSQYEQYF
>NA|TRBV9|TRBJ2-5|NA
TGTGCCAGCAGCCCAAGACAGGACCAAGAGACCCAATACTTC
CASSPRQDQETQYF
>once|TRBV27|TRBJ2-7|NA
TGTGCCAGCAGTTTACTCCCCCCGTACGAGCAGTACTTC
CASSLLPPYEQYF
>NA|TRBV7-3|TRBJ2-6|NA
TGTGCCAGCAAACAGGGAGTAAACTCTGGGGCCAACGTCCTGACTTTC
CASKQGVNSGANVLTF
>NA|TRBV5-4|TRBJ2-7|TRBD2
TGTGCCAGCAGCTTTCTCCCGGGACTACCCGAGGAGCAGTACTTC
CASSFLPGLPEEQYF
>NA|TRBV10-2|TRBJ2-7|NA
TGCGCCAGCGGGGAGAGGGCATACGAGCAGTACTTC
CASGERAYEQYF
>NA|TRBV29-1|TRBJ2-5|TRBD2
TGCAGCGTTGAACTAGCGGGAGTTCAGGAGACCCAGTACTTC
CSVELAGVQETQYF
>NA|TRBV10-1|TRBJ2-7|NA
TGCGCCAGCAGTGATCCCCCGGGGAACGAGCAGTACTTC
CASSDPPGNEQYF
>NA|TRBV5-6|TRBJ1-6|NA
TGTGCCAGCAGCTTGGCTGCAGGCCACTATAATTCACCCCTCCACTTT
CASSLAAGHYNSPLHF
>NA|TRBV6-5|TRBJ2-1|NA
TGTGCCAGCAGTTACTCCCCCAGGGAAACGAATGAGCAGTTCTTC
CASSYSPRETNEQFF
>once|TRBV5-1|TRBJ1-2|TRBD1
TGCGCCAGCAGCCCGGGACAGGCGGGATCTAACTATGGCTACACCTTC
CASSPGQAGSNYGYTF
>NA|TRBV7-9|TRBJ1-2|NA
TGTGCCAGCAGTCGTCTGGGGCAGTATAACTATGGCTACACCTTC
CASSRLGQYNYGYTF
>NA|TRBV7-8|TRBJ2-3|TRBD2
TGTGCCAGCAGCCCCCTAGCGGGAGGAGGCACAGATACGCAGTATTTT
CASSPLAGGGTDTQYF
>NA|TRBV4-2|TRBJ1-4|NA
TGTGCCAGCAGCCAAGATCGTTCAGGGGTTGCAACTAATGAAAAACTGTTTTTT
CASSQDRSGVATNEKLFF
>few|TRBV6-5|TRBJ1-5|TRBD1
TGTGCCAGCAGCCTAGGACAGGGGGGCAATCAGCCCCGGCATTTT
CASSLGQGGNQPRHF
>NA|TRBV27|TRBJ1-2|TRBD1
TGTGCCAGCAGTTTCGAGGGCAGGGGGGGCTACACCTTC
CASSFEGRGGYTF
>NA|TRBV27|TRBJ2-1|NA
TGTGCCAGCAGCCTGACAGGGACTTCCTACAATGAGCAGTTCTTC
CASSLTGTSYNEQFF